Listed here are 21 T cell receptor beta chains from one sample, sequenced in a study of blood T cell repertoires in COVID-19. The assay was immunoSEQ multiplex PCR, and TCRdb's table has in-frame clones only and misses some. The profile shows about 160,000 clones, around 92% of them singletons. The sample consisted of peripheral blood. The receptors derive from a man aged 30 to 45 with COVID-19, enrolled during active disease.

This rearrangement joins TRBV27 to TRBJ2-1; 11 positions agree with TRBD2. The CDR3 consists of 14 residues. Germline V gene sequence: CDR1 MNHEY, CDR2 SMNVEV (reference sequence). J lost 11 bases, V lost 5 bases, and 8 bases had no gene match. For the CDR3, the DNA is TGTGCCAGCAGTCCAGCCCGACTAGCGGGAAAGCAGTTCTTC. This encodes CASSPARLAGKQFF.

The V and J genes are TRBV15 and TRBJ2-5; 7 bases align to TRBD2. The CDR3 covers 15 residues. V was pared by 5 bases and J by 5 bases, with 11 bases of the junction left unmatched. Germline values: CDR1 LNHNV, CDR2 YYDKDF (reference sequence). The CDR3 loop reads CATSGWVAGVETQYF. In nucleotides, the CDR3 is TGTGCCACCAGCGGCTGGGTTGCGGGGGTGGAGACCCAGTACTTC.

This clone was observed once. The CDR3 sequence: CATSDLGTTRNEQYF. The CDR3 DNA is TGTGCCACCAGTGATTTGGGGACAACGCGTAACGAGCAGTACTTC. The chain recombines TRBV24-1 with TRBJ2-7; D may be TRBD1 (6 bases). The V gene lost 0 bases and the J gene lost 5 bases, with 13 bases spanning the gap. Germline-derived CDR1 and CDR2 are KGHDR and SFDVKD. The CDR3 has 15 residues.

As concerns this clone: In the same sample, other DNA sequences code for this CDR3. The chain carries TRBV6-5 and TRBJ1-2; 10 nucleotides match TRBD1. After removal of 2 bases from V and 5 bases from J, the junction contained 8 bases not matched to a gene. The CDR3 totals 16 residues. CDR1 is MNHEY, CDR2 SVGAGI, per germline. CDR3 nucleotide sequence: TGTGCCAGCAGTTACGTCCGGACAGGGGGAGGGTATGGCTACACCTTC. Amino acids: CASSYVRTGGGYGYTF.

The chain links TRBV6-6 to TRBJ1-3, with D possibly TRBD1 on 6 matching bases. V gave up 3 bases and J gave up 0 bases, with 12 bases separating them. The CDR3 spans 16 residues. In germline, CDR1 is MNHNY, CDR2 SVGAGI (reference sequence). The CDR3 DNA reads TGTGCCAGCAGTTATAGGGGACACTTCTCTGGAAACACCATATATTTT. It encodes CASSYRGHFSGNTIYF.

This clone was detected only a few times. V gene TRBV4-2 combines with J gene TRBJ1-6; 7 bases are shared with TRBD1. The CDR3 length is 17 residues. Germline V gene sequence: CDR1 LGHNA, CDR2 YNFKEQ. V trimming: 5 bases; J trimming: 4 bases; junction bases outside the gene matches: 11. The CDR3: CASSVSPGTEYNSPLHF. The CDR3 DNA sequence: TGTGCCAGCAGCGTCTCCCCCGGGACAGAGTATAATTCACCCCTCCACTTT.

The J gene is TRBJ1-1, the V gene TRBV6-1, with a tentative D call TRBD1 (5 bases). The CDR3 consists of 16 residues. V lost 2 bases to trimming and J lost 1 base, with 14 bases between them. Germline loops: CDR1 MNHNS, CDR2 SASEGT. Here the CDR3 reads CASSEWGQGWNTEAFF. CDR3 DNA: TGTGCCAGCAGTGAATGGGGCCAGGGCTGGAACACTGAAGCTTTCTTT.

This clone has a handful of counts. CDR3 region: CASSGQGETQYF. CDR3 bases: TGTGCCAGCAGCGGCCAGGGGGAGACCCAGTACTTC. This chain connects TRBV9 to TRBJ2-5, with D possibly being TRBD1 (6 bases). CDR1 is SGDLS, CDR2 YYNGEE, per germline. CDR3 length: 12 residues. V dropped 3 bases and J dropped 5 bases, with 8 bases sitting between them.

The V call is TRBV6-5, the J call TRBJ2-1, with D unresolved. The CDR3 runs to 15 residues. Germline V gene sequence: CDR1 MNHEY, CDR2 SVGAGI. Trimming cost V 5 bases and J 1 base, with 12 bases left between them. The CDR3 DNA reads as TGTGCCAGCAGTCCGTTAGGAGTTTCCTACAATGAGCAGTTCTTC. This sequence encodes CASSPLGVSYNEQFF.

V and J are TRBV27 and TRBJ2-4; D gene unclear. V was clipped by 4 bases and J by 7 bases, with 8 bases between them. Germline V gives CDR1 MNHEY, CDR2 SMNVEV (reference sequence). There are 12 residues in the CDR3. The CDR3 here is CASSSQSNIQYF. The CDR3 DNA reads TGTGCCAGCAGTTCCCAGTCGAACATTCAGTACTTC.

V usage is TRBV7-9 and J usage is TRBJ2-5, with a weak D call TRBD1 (6 bases). CDR1 SEHNR and CDR2 FQNEAQ come from the germline V gene (reference sequence). Trimming removed 2 bases at V and 3 bases at J, with 13 bases between. There are 15 residues in the CDR3. The chain's CDR3 is CASSLTRGPKETQYF. The CDR3 coding sequence is TGTGCCAGCAGCTTAACCAGGGGCCCTAAAGAGACCCAGTACTTC.

The chain employs TRBV28 and TRBJ1-1; 9 bases line up with TRBD1. CDR1 is MDHEN and CDR2 is SYDVKM in the germline V gene. This CDR3 is built from 13 residues. V lost 8 bases to trimming and J lost 0 bases; unmatched junction nucleotides: 1. The CDR3 region is CASGTGMNTEAFF. CDR3 DNA sequence: TGTGCCAGCGGGACAGGGATGAACACTGAAGCTTTCTTT.

The genes are TRBV11-2 and TRBJ2-3; D is possibly TRBD2 (6 bases). Germline CDR1 reads SGHAT; CDR2 reads FQNNGV. This CDR3 is built from 19 residues. Trimming took off 0 bases at V and 5 bases at J, with 24 bases between the two ends. CDR3 DNA: TGTGCCAGCAGCTTAGAGGGAGATGTAGGAGGGGACGCGGTAGATACGCAGTATTTT. Its translation: CASSLEGDVGGDAVDTQYF.

The chain carries TRBV18 and TRBJ1-6; 7 bases line up with TRBD1. CDR1 is KGHSH and CDR2 is LQKENI in the germline V gene. The CDR3 consists of 15 residues. Trimming took 6 bases from V and 8 from J; bases not matched to a gene: 10. The CDR3 sequence is CASSPGQARDSPLHF. The CDR3 DNA sequence: TGTGCCAGCTCTCCCGGACAGGCCAGGGATTCACCCCTCCACTTT. The full variable domain, completed using reference TRBV18 and TRBJ1-6, is NAGVMQNPRHLVRRRGQEARLRCSPMKGHSHVYWYRQLPEEGLKFMVYLQKENIIDESGMPKERFSAEFPKEGPSILRIQQVVRGDSAAYFCASSPGQARDSPLHFGNGTRLTVT.

The chain links TRBV19 to TRBJ2-2; tentatively, D is TRBD1 (6 bases). The germline CDR1 and CDR2 sequences are LNHDA and SQIVND (reference sequence). V was trimmed by 2 bases and J by 2 bases, leaving 15 bases between them. The CDR3 covers 17 residues. DNA for the CDR3: TGTGCCAGTAGTATATCCCGCGTAGGGGGTAACACCGGGGAGCTGTTTTTT. Translated: CASSISRVGGNTGELFF.

J is TRBJ1-2 and V is TRBV6-1, with D perhaps TRBD1 (6 bases). CDR1 and CDR2 (germline): MNHNS, SASEGT. The V and J ends lost 1 base and 4 bases respectively, with 7 bases between them. The CDR3 is made up of 13 amino acids. CDR3 in DNA: TGTGCCAGCAGTGAAGGGACAGCCTATGGCTACACCTTC. It yields the protein CASSEGTAYGYTF.

V is TRBV6-5 and J is TRBJ2-7, with TRBD1 identical over 7 bases. The CDR3 is made up of 16 amino acids. The trim removed 2 bases at V and 3 bases at J, leaving 10 bases unmatched. Per the germline V gene, CDR1 is MNHEY and CDR2 is SVGAGI. The CDR3 DNA follows: TGTGCCAGCAGTTACAAAGTGCAGGGGGAAGACTACGAGCAGTACTTC. It specifies CASSYKVQGEDYEQYF.

V is TRBV5-1 and J is TRBJ2-5; 10 bases are a match to TRBD2. The CDR3 runs to 15 residues. Per germline, CDR1 SGHRS and CDR2 YFSETQ. V was clipped by 7 bases and J by 0 bases; unmatched bases: 6. The CDR3 is CASQPGLAYQETQYF. The CDR3 DNA sequence: TGCGCCAGCCAGCCGGGACTAGCGTACCAAGAGACCCAGTACTTC.

The rearrangement links TRBV7-8 to TRBJ1-6, with TRBD1 as a possible D gene (5 bases). This CDR3 has 15 residues. Germline V CDR1 and CDR2: SGHVS, FQNEAQ. Trimming pared 0 bases from V and 10 bases from J, leaving 13 bases between. CDR3 bases: TGTGCCAGCAGCTTAGCCATGGGGGGAGGATCACCCCTCCACTTT. Translating gives CASSLAMGGGSPLHF. The whole variable domain, remainder taken from reference TRBV7-8 and TRBJ1-6, is GAGVSQSPRYKVAKRGQDVALRCDPISGHVSLFWYQQALGQGPEFLTYFQNEAQLDKSGLPSDRFFAERPEGSVSTLKIQRTQQEDSAVYLCASSLAMGGGSPLHFGNGTRLTVT.

The chain carries TRBV6-5 and TRBJ1-2; possible D gene TRBD1, 6 bases. The CDR3 runs 15 residues. Germline V gene data show CDR1 as MNHEY and CDR2 as SVGAGI. The V end was cut by 8 bases, the J end by 6 bases, with 22 bases between. The CDR3 region is CASGSGVLRSDGYTF. CDR3 nucleotide sequence: TGTGCCAGCGGGTCAGGGGTACTCCGCTCGGATGGCTACACCTTC.

The V and J genes are TRBV20-1 and TRBJ2-3, with D hard to call. Looked up from germline, CDR1 is DFQATT and CDR2 is SNEGSKA (reference sequence). The V end lost 5 bases, the J end lost 6 bases, and 9 bases lay between the germline ends. This CDR3 has 11 amino acids. Here the CDR3 reads CSAFLLDTQYF. CDR3 DNA sequence: TGCAGTGCTTTTCTACTCGATACGCAGTATTTT.